This is a list of T cell receptor beta chains from one sample in a study of blood T cell repertoires in COVID-19. Only in-frame clones appear in the TCRdb table, and some are missing; sequencing was by immunoSEQ multiplex PCR. The sample carries roughly 120,000 clones, 86% recorded once. The sequencing sample was made of peripheral blood. These receptors came from a man between 65 and 85 years old who had recovered from COVID-19. Both conserved end residues are part of each CDR3. D genes are given only for firm matches. Only some rows state a clone size, as once, few, many or a class for expanded clones.

j_gene,len,d_gene,abundance,v_gene,CDR3nt,CDR3aa
TRBJ2-3,14,TRBD2,NA,TRBV28,TGTGCCAGCAGTTTGACTAGCGGAACAGATACGCAGTATTTT,CASSLTSGTDTQYF
TRBJ1-1,14,NA,NA,TRBV7-2,TGTGCCAGCAGCCCGGGACTGATGAACACTGAAGCTTTCTTT,CASSPGLMNTEAFF
TRBJ1-1,12,NA,NA,TRBV7-9,TGTGCCAGCAGCTTCACAGGGTCTGAAGCTTTCTTT,CASSFTGSEAFF
TRBJ2-2,13,NA,once,TRBV7-9,TGTGCCAGCAGCTCCGAGGGCCCGGGGGAGCTGTTTTTT,CASSSEGPGELFF
TRBJ2-1,13,NA,NA,TRBV12-3/TRBV12-4,TGTGCCAGCAGTAATATCTCGTGGGAGTGGCAGTTCTTC,CASSNISWEWQFF
TRBJ2-4,16,NA,NA,TRBV9,TGTGCCAGCAGCGTAGGTGGTGCTACGGCCAAAAACATTCAGTACTTC,CASSVGGATAKNIQYF
TRBJ1-1,14,NA,few,TRBV4-1,TGCGCCAGCAGCCAAGCCCAGGGGTGGACTGAAGCTTTCTTT,CASSQAQGWTEAFF
TRBJ1-2,14,TRBD1,NA,TRBV5-1,TGCGCCAGCAGCCTGCGTTCACAGGGGGAAGGCTACACCTTC,CASSLRSQGEGYTF
TRBJ2-3,16,NA,NA,TRBV27,TGTGCCAGCAGTGCCGGGAGAACCTCGTTTGGAGATACGCAGTATTTT,CASSAGRTSFGDTQYF
TRBJ2-3,16,TRBD1,NA,TRBV5-8,TGTGCCAGCAGCTGGGGGGGACAGGGTTCCACAGATACGCAGTATTTT,CASSWGGQGSTDTQYF
TRBJ2-3,16,NA,NA,TRBV7-9,TGTGCCAGCAGCGGGAGGACGGCTTCTAGCACAGATACGCAGTATTTT,CASSGRTASSTDTQYF
TRBJ1-6,14,TRBD1,NA,TRBV5-4,TGTGCCAGCAGCTTGGACAGGGGAATTTCACCCCTCCACTTT,CASSLDRGISPLHF
TRBJ1-4,15,TRBD1,once,TRBV6-1,TGTGCCAGCAGGAACCCGGGACAGGGGGTGGTGAAACTGTTTTTT,CASRNPGQGVVKLFF
TRBJ1-1,14,TRBD1,NA,TRBV6-1,TGTGCCAGCAGAACCGGGACAGGGACCACTGAAGCTTTCTTT,CASRTGTGTTEAFF
TRBJ1-1,14,TRBD1,NA,TRBV7-8,TGTGCCAGCAGCTCCGGGACAGAGAACACTGAAGCTTTCTTT,CASSSGTENTEAFF
TRBJ1-5,16,TRBD1,NA,TRBV5-1,TGCGCCAGCAGCTCAGGACCGACAGGGTGGGATCAGCCCCAGCATTTT,CASSSGPTGWDQPQHF
TRBJ2-3,12,NA,NA,TRBV12-3/TRBV12-4,TGTGCCAGCAGTTTAGTTCGAGATACGCAGTATTTT,CASSLVRDTQYF
TRBJ2-1,14,TRBD2,NA,TRBV9,TGTGCCAGCAGCGTAGGGGGACTAGAGAATGAGCAGTTCTTC,CASSVGGLENEQFF
TRBJ2-5,16,TRBD1,NA,TRBV11-1,TGTGCCAGCAGCCCCGGACAGGGGCTACGCCAAGAGACCCAGTACTTC,CASSPGQGLRQETQYF
TRBJ1-2,13,TRBD1,NA,TRBV12-3/TRBV12-4,TGTGCCAGCAGTTTGGGGACAGAGTATGGCTACACCTTC,CASSLGTEYGYTF
TRBJ2-6,18,NA,NA,TRBV28,TGTGCCAGCAGTTCACCAGGGCCTTTCCTCTCTGGGGCCAACGTCCTGACTTTC,CASSSPGPFLSGANVLTF
TRBJ1-4,16,NA,NA,TRBV6-6,TGTGCCAGCAGTTTAATGGGCCAACGTTTTAATGAAAAACTGTTTTTT,CASSLMGQRFNEKLFF
TRBJ1-1,13,TRBD1,NA,TRBV12-3/TRBV12-4,TGTGCCAGCAGTATACAGGGGGGTGCTGAAGCTTTCTTT,CASSIQGGAEAFF
TRBJ1-2,12,NA,NA,TRBV28,TGTGCCAGCAGTTTAGGGCGCGCTGGCTACACCTTC,CASSLGRAGYTF
TRBJ2-1,15,NA,NA,TRBV7-2,TGTGCCAGCAGCTTAGTCTGGGCGGGGTACAATGAGCAGTTCTTC,CASSLVWAGYNEQFF
TRBJ1-2,15,TRBD1,NA,TRBV5-1,TGCGCCAGCAGCTTGGGCGGAGGGGGCATTAGTGGCTACACCTTC,CASSLGGGGISGYTF
TRBJ2-3,16,TRBD1,NA,TRBV6-1,TGTGCCAGCAGTGGAGCACAGGGGGCACCTGAATATACGCAGTATTTT,CASSGAQGAPEYTQYF
TRBJ2-7,13,NA,few,TRBV24-1,TGTGCCACCAGTGACTGGGACATTAACGAGCAGTACTTC,CATSDWDINEQYF
TRBJ1-2,18,NA,NA,TRBV4-1,TGCGCCAGCAGCCAAGTCATCAGGGTTAGGCCTAAACCTTATGGCTACACCTTC,CASSQVIRVRPKPYGYTF
TRBJ1-1,15,NA,few,TRBV2,TGTGCCAGCAGTGAATTCATAGGGGAAATGGATCGAGCTTTCTTT,CASSEFIGEMDRAFF
TRBJ2-7,14,NA,NA,TRBV18,TGTGCCAGCTCACTTGGCGCCGGGATCTACGAGCAGTACTTC,CASSLGAGIYEQYF
TRBJ2-3,13,NA,NA,TRBV27,TGTGCCAGCAGGCGATATGGCACAGATACGCAGTATTTT,CASRRYGTDTQYF
TRBJ1-2,14,TRBD1,NA,TRBV28,TGTGCCAGCAGAACTCCGGGACAGGGTTATGGCTACACCTTC,CASRTPGQGYGYTF
TRBJ2-7,17,TRBD1,once,TRBV15,TGTGCCACCAGCAGAAAACCGGGACAGTCTCTCTCCTACGAGCAGTACTTC,CATSRKPGQSLSYEQYF
TRBJ2-2,15,TRBD1,NA,TRBV5-1,TGCGCCAGCAGCTTAGGGACAGGGAACACCGGGGAGCTGTTTTTT,CASSLGTGNTGELFF
TRBJ1-2,13,TRBD1,NA,TRBV18,TGTGCCAGCTCATCTGACAGGGCCGAGGGCTACACCTTC,CASSSDRAEGYTF
TRBJ2-3,15,TRBD2,NA,TRBV9,TGTGCCAGCAGCCCCCAGGCGGGAGAAAGTGATACGCAGTATTTT,CASSPQAGESDTQYF
TRBJ2-5,13,NA,NA,TRBV2,TGTGCCAGCGCAACGGGGGTAGTGGGGACCCAGTACTTC,CASATGVVGTQYF
TRBJ2-1,15,TRBD2,NA,TRBV19,TGTGCCAGTAGTATAACCAGCGGGGGGGCCCGAGAGCAGTTCTTC,CASSITSGGAREQFF
TRBJ2-3,14,NA,NA,TRBV5-1,TGCGCCAGCAGCCCCCAAAGCCCCACAGATACGCAGTATTTT,CASSPQSPTDTQYF
TRBJ2-3,15,TRBD1,NA,TRBV6-2/TRBV6-3,TGTGCCAGCAGTTTCCGGACAGGACCTGCGGATACGCAGTATTTT,CASSFRTGPADTQYF